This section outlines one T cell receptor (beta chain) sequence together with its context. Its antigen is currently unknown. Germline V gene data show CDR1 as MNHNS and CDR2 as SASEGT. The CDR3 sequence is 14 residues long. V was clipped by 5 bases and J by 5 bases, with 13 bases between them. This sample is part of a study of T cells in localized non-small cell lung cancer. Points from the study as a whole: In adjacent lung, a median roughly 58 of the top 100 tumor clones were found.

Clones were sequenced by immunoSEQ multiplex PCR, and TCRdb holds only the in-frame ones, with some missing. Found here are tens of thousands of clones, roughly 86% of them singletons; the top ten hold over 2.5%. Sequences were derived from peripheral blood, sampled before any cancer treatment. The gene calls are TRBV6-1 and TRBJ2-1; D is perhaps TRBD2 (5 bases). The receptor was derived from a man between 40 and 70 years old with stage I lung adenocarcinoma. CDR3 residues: CASSQIASHNEQFF. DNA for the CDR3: TGTGCCAGCAGTCAGATAGCGTCTCACAATGAGCAGTTCTTC.